The sequence of this TCR beta chain was determined in a study of blood T cell repertoires in COVID-19. At the level of the study: Italy, Spain and the United States were the sources of the convalescent and acute COVID-19 samples. From T cells, B-cell-depleted T cells, or PBMCs came the material, which was cDNA or gDNA.

The V gene end was trimmed by 5 bases and the J gene end by 5 bases; junction bases not matched to a gene: 7. Germline-derived CDR1 and CDR2 are SGHAT and FQNNGV. The CDR3 is 15 residues long. Libraries were prepared by immunoSEQ multiplex PCR; TCRdb keeps only in-frame clonotypes and omits some of them. The sample includes just under 80,000 clones, 84% of them seen just once. The rearrangement uses TRBV11-2 and TRBJ2-5, with 11 nucleotides matching TRBD1. Sequenced: peripheral blood. The source is a human donor in a cohort sampled during active COVID-19. In DNA, the CDR3 is TGTGCCAGCAGCAGGACAGGGGGCGCCGGGGAGACCCAGTACTTC. This codes for CASSRTGGAGETQYF.